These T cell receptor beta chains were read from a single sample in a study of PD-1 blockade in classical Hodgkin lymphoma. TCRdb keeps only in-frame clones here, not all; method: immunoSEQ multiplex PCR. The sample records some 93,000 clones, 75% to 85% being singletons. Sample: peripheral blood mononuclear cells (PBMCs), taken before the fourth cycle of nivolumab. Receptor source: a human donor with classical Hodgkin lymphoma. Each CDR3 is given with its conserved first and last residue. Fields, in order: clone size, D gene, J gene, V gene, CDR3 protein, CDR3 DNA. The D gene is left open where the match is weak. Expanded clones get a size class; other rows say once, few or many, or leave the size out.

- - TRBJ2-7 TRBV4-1 CASSQGDSSYEQYF TGCGCCAGCAGCCAAGGGGATTCTTCCTACGAGCAGTACTTC
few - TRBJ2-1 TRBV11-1 CASSSPPGSGDEQFF TGTGCCAGCAGCTCCCCACCCGGGAGTGGGGATGAGCAGTTCTTC
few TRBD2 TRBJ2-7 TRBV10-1 CASTEREVYEQYF TGCGCCAGCACTGAGCGGGAGGTCTACGAGCAGTACTTC
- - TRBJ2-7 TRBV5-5 CASSLGGASSYEQYF TGTGCCAGCAGCTTGGGCGGGGCGAGCTCCTACGAGCAGTACTTC
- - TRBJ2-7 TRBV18 CASSATGEGSEQYF TGTGCCAGCTCGGCGACAGGGGAGGGATCCGAGCAGTACTTC
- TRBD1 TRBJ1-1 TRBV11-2 CASRNGQGAMNTEAFF TGTGCCAGCAGGAACGGACAGGGGGCGATGAACACTGAAGCTTTCTTT
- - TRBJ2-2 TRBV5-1 CASSLSGTNTGELFF TGCGCCAGCAGCTTGTCTGGTACGAACACCGGGGAGCTGTTTTTT
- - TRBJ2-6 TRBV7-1 CASSTLTHEDKVGF TGTGCCAGCAGCACCTTAACTCACGAGGACAAAGTCGGGTTC
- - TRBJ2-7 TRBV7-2 CASSTRDFYEQYF TGTGCCAGCAGCACCCGGGACTTTTACGAGCAGTACTTC
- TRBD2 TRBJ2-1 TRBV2 CASSLGLATYNEQFF TGTGCCAGCAGCCTGGGACTAGCTACCTACAATGAGCAGTTCTTC
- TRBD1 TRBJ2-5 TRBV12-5 CASGLPRDRVRAETQYF TGTGCTAGTGGTTTGCCAAGGGACAGGGTAAGGGCAGAGACCCAGTACTTC
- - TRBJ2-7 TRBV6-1 CASSEGPSIYEQYF TGTGCCAGCAGTGAAGGGCCGTCCATCTACGAGCAGTACTTC
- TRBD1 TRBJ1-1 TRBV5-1 CASSLEGTGGRLAFF TGCGCCAGCAGCTTGGAGGGGACAGGGGGCCGTCTGGCTTTCTTT
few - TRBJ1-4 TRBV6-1 CASIDPGGREKLFF TGTGCCAGCATAGACCCTGGCGGACGGGAAAAACTGTTTTTT
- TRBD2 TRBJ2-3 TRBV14 CASSQVGGSGTDTQYF TGTGCCAGCAGCCAAGTCGGGGGGAGCGGGACAGATACGCAGTATTTT
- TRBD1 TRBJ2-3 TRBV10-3 CAISPRDRGVDTQYF TGTGCCATCAGTCCCCGGGACAGGGGCGTAGATACGCAGTATTTT
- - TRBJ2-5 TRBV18 CASSPSGVVETQYF TGTGCCAGCTCACCTTCGGGGGTGGTGGAGACCCAGTACTTC
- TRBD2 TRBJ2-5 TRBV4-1 CASSLTGTSGAFQETQYF TGCGCCAGCAGCCTTACCGGGACTAGCGGAGCCTTCCAAGAGACCCAGTACTTC
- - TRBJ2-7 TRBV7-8 CASSLYPHHSYEQYF TGTGCCAGCAGCTTATACCCCCACCACTCCTACGAGCAGTACTTC
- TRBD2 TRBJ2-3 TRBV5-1 CASRRGTDTDTQYF TGCGCCAGCAGGCGGGGGACCGACACAGATACGCAGTATTTT
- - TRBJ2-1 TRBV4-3 CASSQDWLTEQFF TGCGCCAGCAGCCAAGATTGGTTGACCGAGCAGTTCTTC
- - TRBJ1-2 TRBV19 CASKPTDFNYGYTF TGTGCCTCCAAGCCCACAGATTTCAACTATGGCTACACCTTC
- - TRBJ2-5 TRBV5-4 CASSLEVLRYQETQYF TGTGCCAGCAGCTTGGAAGTCCTTCGGTACCAAGAGACCCAGTACTTC
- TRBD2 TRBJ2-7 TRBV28 CASSLGLAGVHEQYF TGTGCCAGCAGTTTAGGGCTAGCGGGAGTACACGAGCAGTACTTC
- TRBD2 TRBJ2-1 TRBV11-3 CASSRLAGVNNEQFF TGTGCCAGCAGTCGACTAGCGGGAGTCAACAATGAGCAGTTCTTC
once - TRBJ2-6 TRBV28 CASSPPSSGANVLTF TGTGCCAGCAGCCCACCGAGCTCTGGGGCCAACGTCCTGACTTTC
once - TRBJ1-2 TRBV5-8 CASSPRDHTSTYGYTF TGTGCCAGCAGCCCCAGGGACCACACTTCCACATATGGCTACACCTTC
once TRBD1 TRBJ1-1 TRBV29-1 CSGMGQLNTEAFF TGCAGCGGAATGGGACAGTTGAACACTGAAGCTTTCTTT
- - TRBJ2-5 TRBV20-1 CSARVGGTQYF TGCAGTGCTAGAGTGGGGGGGACCCAGTACTTC
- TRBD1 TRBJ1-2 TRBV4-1 CASSHRDRGVNYGYTF TGCGCCAGCAGCCATCGAGACAGGGGAGTAAACTATGGCTACACCTTC
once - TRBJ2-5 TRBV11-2 CASSLVRGPQETQYF TGTGCCAGCAGCTTAGTGAGGGGCCCCCAAGAGACCCAGTACTTC
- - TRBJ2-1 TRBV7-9 CASSQIRGPGNEQFF TGTGCCAGCAGCCAGATCCGGGGTCCGGGCAATGAGCAGTTCTTC
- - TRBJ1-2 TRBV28 CASSLTGTYGYTF TGTGCCAGCAGTTTAACAGGCACCTATGGCTACACCTTC
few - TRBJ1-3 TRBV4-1 CASSHPRRAGNTIYF TGCGCCAGCAGCCACCCCCGGCGGGCGGGAAACACCATATATTTT
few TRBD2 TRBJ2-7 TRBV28 CASTRRSGSIHEQYF TGTGCCAGCACACGAAGGAGCGGGAGCATCCACGAGCAGTACTTC
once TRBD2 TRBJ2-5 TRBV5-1 CASSLGRAGALKWDF TGCGCCAGCAGCTTGGGGCGAGCGGGAGCGTTGAAGTGGGACTTC
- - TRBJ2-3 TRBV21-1 CASSKLTGNSTDTQYF TGTGCCAGCAGCAAACTCACGGGAAATAGCACAGATACGCAGTATTTT
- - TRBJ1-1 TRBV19 CASSILGGGWTEAFF TGTGCCAGTAGTATTTTAGGGGGAGGGTGGACTGAAGCTTTCTTT
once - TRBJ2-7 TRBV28 CASSFSGSHYEQYF TGTGCCAGCAGTTTTTCGGGCAGCCATTACGAGCAGTACTTC
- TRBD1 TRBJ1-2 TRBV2 CASSDLGRGSYNYGYTF TGTGCCAGCAGTGATTTAGGCAGGGGGTCTTATAACTATGGCTACACCTTC
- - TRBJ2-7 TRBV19 CASTHRGGSEQYF TGTGCCAGTACCCATAGAGGGGGAAGCGAGCAGTACTTC
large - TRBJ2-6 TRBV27 CASSLDSGANVLTF TGTGCCAGCAGTTTGGACTCTGGGGCCAACGTCCTGACTTTC
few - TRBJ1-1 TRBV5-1 CASSVTGLGANTEAFF TGCGCCAGCAGCGTTACAGGGCTAGGGGCGAACACTGAAGCTTTCTTT
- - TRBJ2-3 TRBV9 CASKGPTPTDTQYF TGTGCCAGCAAGGGCCCAACTCCCACAGATACGCAGTATTTT
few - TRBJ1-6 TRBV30 CAWSVLGQGSPLHF TGTGCCTGGAGTGTGCTGGGGCAGGGATCACCCCTCCACTTT
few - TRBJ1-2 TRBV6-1 CASSQRTLANYGYTF TGTGCCAGCAGTCAGAGGACCCTAGCTAACTATGGCTACACCTTC
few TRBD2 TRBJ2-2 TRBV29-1 CSVLSREANTGELFF TGCAGCGTTTTGTCGCGGGAGGCTAACACCGGGGAGCTGTTTTTT
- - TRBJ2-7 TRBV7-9 CASSLEALSYEQYF TGTGCCAGCAGCCTGGAGGCTCTCTCCTACGAGCAGTACTTC
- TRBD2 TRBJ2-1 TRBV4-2 CASSQDLLAGLVF TGTGCCAGCAGCCAAGATCTCCTAGCGGGATTAGTCTTC
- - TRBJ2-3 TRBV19 CASSMGWDPPGDTQYF TGTGCCAGTAGTATGGGGTGGGACCCACCTGGAGATACGCAGTATTTT
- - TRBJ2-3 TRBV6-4 CASSALAGPLDTQYF TGTGCCAGCAGTGCCCTGGCGGGGCCTTTAGATACGCAGTATTTT
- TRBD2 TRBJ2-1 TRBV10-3 CAISAGLARGVEQFF TGTGCCATCAGCGCGGGACTAGCGAGGGGAGTTGAGCAGTTCTTC
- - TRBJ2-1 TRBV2 CASSEQSPRGSYNEQFF TGTGCCAGCAGTGAACAGTCTCCTAGGGGGTCCTACAATGAGCAGTTCTTC
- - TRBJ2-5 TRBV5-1 CASSGQGLRTQYF TGCGCCAGCAGCGGGCAGGGGTTGCGGACCCAGTACTTC